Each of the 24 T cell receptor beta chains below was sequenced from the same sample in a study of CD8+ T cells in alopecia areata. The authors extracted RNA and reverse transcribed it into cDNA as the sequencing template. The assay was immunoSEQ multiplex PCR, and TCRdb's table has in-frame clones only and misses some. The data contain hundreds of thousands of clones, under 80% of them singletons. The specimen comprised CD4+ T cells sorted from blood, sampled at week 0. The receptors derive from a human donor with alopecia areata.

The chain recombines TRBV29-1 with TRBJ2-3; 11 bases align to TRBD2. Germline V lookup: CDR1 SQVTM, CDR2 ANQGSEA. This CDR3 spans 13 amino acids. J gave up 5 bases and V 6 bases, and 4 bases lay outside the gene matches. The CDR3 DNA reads TGCAGCGTAACCGGGACTAGCGGAGATACGCAGTATTTT. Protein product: CSVTGTSGDTQYF.

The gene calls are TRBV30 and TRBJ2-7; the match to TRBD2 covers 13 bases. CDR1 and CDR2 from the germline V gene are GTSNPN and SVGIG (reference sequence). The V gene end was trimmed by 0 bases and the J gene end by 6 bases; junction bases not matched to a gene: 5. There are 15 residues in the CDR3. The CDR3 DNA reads TGTGCCTGGAGTGTGGGACTAGCGGGGCCAGGCGAGCAGTACTTC. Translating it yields CAWSVGLAGPGEQYF.

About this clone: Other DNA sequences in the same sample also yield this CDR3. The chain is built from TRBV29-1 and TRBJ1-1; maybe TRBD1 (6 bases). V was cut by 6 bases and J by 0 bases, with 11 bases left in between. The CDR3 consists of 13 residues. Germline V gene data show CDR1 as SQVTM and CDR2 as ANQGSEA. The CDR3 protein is CSVGGQLNTEAFF. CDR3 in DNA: TGCAGCGTGGGGGGACAATTGAACACTGAAGCTTTCTTT.

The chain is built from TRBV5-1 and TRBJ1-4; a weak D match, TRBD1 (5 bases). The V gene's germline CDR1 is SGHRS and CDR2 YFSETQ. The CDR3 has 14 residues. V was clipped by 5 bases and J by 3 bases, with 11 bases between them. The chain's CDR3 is CASRRDYSNEKLFF. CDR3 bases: TGCGCCAGCAGACGGGACTACTCTAATGAAAAACTGTTTTTT.

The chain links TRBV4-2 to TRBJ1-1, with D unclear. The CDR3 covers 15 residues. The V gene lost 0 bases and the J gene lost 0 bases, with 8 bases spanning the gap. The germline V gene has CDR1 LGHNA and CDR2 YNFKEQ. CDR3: CASSQEVTVNTEAFF. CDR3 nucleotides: TGTGCCAGCAGCCAAGAAGTTACGGTGAACACTGAAGCTTTCTTT.

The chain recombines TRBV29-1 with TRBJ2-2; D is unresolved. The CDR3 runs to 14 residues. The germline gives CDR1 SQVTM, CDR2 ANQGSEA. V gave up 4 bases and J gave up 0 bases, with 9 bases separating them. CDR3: CSVGYGANTGELFF. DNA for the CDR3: TGCAGCGTTGGGTATGGGGCGAACACCGGGGAGCTGTTTTTT.

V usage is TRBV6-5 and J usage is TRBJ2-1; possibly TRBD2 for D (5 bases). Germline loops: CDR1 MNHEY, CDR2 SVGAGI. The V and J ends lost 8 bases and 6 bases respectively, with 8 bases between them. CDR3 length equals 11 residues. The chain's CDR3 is CASGSPNEQFF. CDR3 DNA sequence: TGTGCCAGCGGGAGCCCCAATGAGCAGTTCTTC.

The CDR3 nucleotides read TGTGCCAGCAGTGAAGGAACTGGGGATACGCAGTATTTT. Translated: CASSEGTGDTQYF. The gene calls are TRBV2 and TRBJ2-3; unclear D gene. Trimming pared 1 base from V and 6 bases from J, leaving 8 bases between. The CDR3 spans 13 residues. CDR1 is SNHLY, CDR2 FYNNEI, per germline.

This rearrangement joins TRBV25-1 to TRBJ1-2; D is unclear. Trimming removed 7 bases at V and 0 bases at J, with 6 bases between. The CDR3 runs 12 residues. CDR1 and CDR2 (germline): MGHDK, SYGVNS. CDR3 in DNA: TGTGCCAGCAAGGGATCTAACTATGGCTACACCTTC. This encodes CASKGSNYGYTF.

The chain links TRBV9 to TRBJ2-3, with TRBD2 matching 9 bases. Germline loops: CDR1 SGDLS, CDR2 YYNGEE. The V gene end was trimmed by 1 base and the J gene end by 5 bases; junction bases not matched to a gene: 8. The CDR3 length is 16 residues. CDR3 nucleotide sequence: TGTGCCAGCAGCGTATCGGCGGGGGGGCCGGGAGATACGCAGTATTTT. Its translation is CASSVSAGGPGDTQYF.

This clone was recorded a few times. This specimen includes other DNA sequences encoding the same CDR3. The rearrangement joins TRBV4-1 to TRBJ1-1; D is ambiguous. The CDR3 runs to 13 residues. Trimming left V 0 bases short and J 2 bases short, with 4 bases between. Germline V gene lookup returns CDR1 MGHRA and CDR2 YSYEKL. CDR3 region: CASSQDRNTEAFF. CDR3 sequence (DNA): TGCGCCAGCAGCCAAGATAGAAACACTGAAGCTTTCTTT.

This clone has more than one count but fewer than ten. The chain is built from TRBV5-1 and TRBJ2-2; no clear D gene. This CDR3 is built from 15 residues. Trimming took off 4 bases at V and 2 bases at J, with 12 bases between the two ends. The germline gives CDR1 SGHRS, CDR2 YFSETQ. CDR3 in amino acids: CASSPTGVNTGELFF. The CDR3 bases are TGCGCCAGCAGCCCGACCGGAGTAAACACCGGGGAGCTGTTTTTT.

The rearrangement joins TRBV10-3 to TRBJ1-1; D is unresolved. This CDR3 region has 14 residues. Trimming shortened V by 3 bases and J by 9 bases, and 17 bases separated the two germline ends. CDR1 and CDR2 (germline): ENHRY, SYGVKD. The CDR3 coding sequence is TGTGCCATCAGTGAAGGCAGCCAATCTACCCAAGCTTTCTTT. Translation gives CAISEGSQSTQAFF.

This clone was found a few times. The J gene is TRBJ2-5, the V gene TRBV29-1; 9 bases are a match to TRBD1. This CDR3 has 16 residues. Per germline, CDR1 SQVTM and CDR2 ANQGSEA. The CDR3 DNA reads TGCAGTCTGCTGCGCCCGGGACAGGGAGGGAGAGAGACCCAGTACTTC. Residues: CSLLRPGQGGRETQYF.

This CDR3 reads CSALAGGWNIQYF. Written as DNA, the CDR3 is TGCAGCGCGCTCGCGGGAGGGTGGAACATTCAGTACTTC. The chain combines TRBV29-1 with TRBJ2-4; TRBD2 agrees at 9 bases. Germline CDR1 SQVTM, CDR2 ANQGSEA. Trimming at V came to 7 bases and at J to 7 bases, leaving 8 bases not matched to a gene. The CDR3 runs 13 residues.

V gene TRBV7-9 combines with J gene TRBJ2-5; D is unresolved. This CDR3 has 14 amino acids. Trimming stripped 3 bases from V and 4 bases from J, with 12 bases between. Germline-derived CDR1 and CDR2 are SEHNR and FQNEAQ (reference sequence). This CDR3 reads CASSLFSVRETQYF. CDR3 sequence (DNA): TGTGCCAGCAGCTTGTTCTCGGTACGAGAGACCCAGTACTTC. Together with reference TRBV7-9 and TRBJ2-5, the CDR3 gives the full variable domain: DTGVSQNPRHKITKRGQNVTFRCDPISEHNRLYWYRQTLGQGPEFLTYFQNEAQLEKSRLLSDRFSAERPKGSFSTLEIQRTEQGDSAMYLCASSLFSVRETQYFGPGTRLLVL.

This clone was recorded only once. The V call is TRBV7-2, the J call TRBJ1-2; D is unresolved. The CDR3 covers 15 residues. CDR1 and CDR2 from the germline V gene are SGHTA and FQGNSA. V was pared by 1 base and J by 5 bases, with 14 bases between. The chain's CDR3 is CASSLGGSLAYGYTF. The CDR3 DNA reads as TGTGCCAGCAGCTTAGGAGGGTCGCTGGCGTATGGCTACACCTTC. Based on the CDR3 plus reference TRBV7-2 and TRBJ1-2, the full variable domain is GAGVSQSPSNKVTEKGKDVELRCDPISGHTALYWYRQSLGQGLEFLIYFQGNSAPDKSGLPSDRFSAERTGGSVSTLTIQRTQQEDSAVYLCASSLGGSLAYGYTFGSGTRLTVV.

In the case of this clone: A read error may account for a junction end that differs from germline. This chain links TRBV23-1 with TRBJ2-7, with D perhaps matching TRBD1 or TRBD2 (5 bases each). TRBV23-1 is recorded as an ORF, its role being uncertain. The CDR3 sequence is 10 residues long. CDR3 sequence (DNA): TGCGCCAGCAGCCCAGCAGGGAGTTATTTC. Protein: CASSPAGSYF.

The CDR3 reads CASCEINSPLHF. In DNA, the CDR3 is TGTGCCAGCTGCGAGATTAATTCACCCCTCCACTTT. The V gene is TRBV14, the J gene TRBJ1-6; D not resolved. V lost 8 bases to trimming and J lost 6 bases, with 8 bases between them. Germline lookup yields CDR1 SGHDN and CDR2 FVKESK. There are 12 residues in the CDR3.

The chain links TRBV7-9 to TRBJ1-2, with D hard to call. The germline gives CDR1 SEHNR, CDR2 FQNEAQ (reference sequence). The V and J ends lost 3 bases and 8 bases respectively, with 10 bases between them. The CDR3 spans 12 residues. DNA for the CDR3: TGTGCCAGCAGCTTCGGTTTTGTGGGCTACACCTTC. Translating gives CASSFGFVGYTF.

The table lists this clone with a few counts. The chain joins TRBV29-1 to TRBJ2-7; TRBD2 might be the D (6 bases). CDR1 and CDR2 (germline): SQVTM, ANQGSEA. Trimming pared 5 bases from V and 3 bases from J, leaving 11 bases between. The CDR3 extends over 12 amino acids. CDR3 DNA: TGCAGCGTTTTCGCGGGGAGCTACGAGCAGTACTTC. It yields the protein CSVFAGSYEQYF.

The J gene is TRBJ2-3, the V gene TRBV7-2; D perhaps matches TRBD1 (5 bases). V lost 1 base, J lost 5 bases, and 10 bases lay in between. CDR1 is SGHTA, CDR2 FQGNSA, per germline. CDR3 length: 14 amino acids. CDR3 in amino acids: CASSLVGPRDTQYF. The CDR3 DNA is TGTGCCAGCAGCTTAGTGGGGCCGAGAGATACGCAGTATTTT.

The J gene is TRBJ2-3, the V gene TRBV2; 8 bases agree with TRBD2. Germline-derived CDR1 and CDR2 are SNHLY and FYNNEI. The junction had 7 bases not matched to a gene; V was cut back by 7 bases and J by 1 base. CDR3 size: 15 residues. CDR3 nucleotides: TGTGCCAGCACAACACGGCGGGGGGGCACAGATACGCAGTATTTT. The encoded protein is CASTTRRGGTDTQYF.

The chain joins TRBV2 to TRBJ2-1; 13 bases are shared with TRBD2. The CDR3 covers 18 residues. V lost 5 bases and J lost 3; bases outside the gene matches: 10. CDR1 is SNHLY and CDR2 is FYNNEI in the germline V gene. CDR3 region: CASSNHLGTSGDYNEQFF. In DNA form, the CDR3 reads TGTGCCAGCAGTAACCACCTTGGGACTAGCGGGGACTACAATGAGCAGTTCTTC.